This entry features one TCR beta chain sequence. Its matching antigen is unknown. The quantity of total RNA per TCR library was 3,000 to 4,500 ng. No DNA is given; TCRdb re-called the 5' RACE reads and lists each CDR3 protein once. Its table lists 300,000 to 400,000 distinct CDR3 sequences. The CDR3 sequence is 16 residues long. Germline-derived CDR1 and CDR2 are MDHEN and SYDVKM. The data are from a study of monozygotic twins with inflammatory bowel disease. The authors drew approximately 2.4 ml of blood from each donor. Whole blood supplied total RNA, and T cells were not sorted. Study conclusions and caveats: Differences in immunosuppressive treatment may have been a source of added variability in patient repertoires.

Sequencing was done on a sample of blood. This clonotype was sampled from a human donor with ulcerative colitis or Crohn's disease, or a healthy co-twin of an affected twin (not recorded which). V usage is TRBV28 and J usage is TRBJ2-7; the D gene TCRdb calls, TRBD2, cannot be checked with no DNA. The CDR3 sequence: CASSSPLGAGGREQYF.